The clone carrying this T cell receptor beta chain was recorded only once. Profiled with immunoSEQ multiplex PCR; TCRdb holds only in-frame clones, not every one. The data hold 410,000 or so clones, with 89% observed a single time. J gave up 0 bases and V 2 bases, and 10 bases lay outside the gene matches. The V gene's germline CDR1 is KGHSH and CDR2 LQKENI. The CDR3 spans 18 residues. This sample was included in a study of blood T cell repertoires in COVID-19. Study context: The samples span acute and convalescent COVID-19 from the United States, Italy and Spain. PBMCs, B-cell-depleted T cells, or T cells provided the cDNA or gDNA that made up the material.

Patients at the Seattle site were enrolled during active infection and followed longitudinally. Sequences were obtained from peripheral blood. The chain employs TRBV18 and TRBJ1-1, with 9 bases aligning to TRBD1. The receptor comes from a woman between 35 and 50 years old with COVID-19, enrolled during active disease. The CDR3 bases are TGTGCCAGCTCACCAGAAGGGACAGGGTATTCTATGAACACTGAAGCTTTCTTT. Its translation is CASSPEGTGYSMNTEAFF.